This TCR beta chain appears in the sequencing data of a study of blood T cell repertoires in COVID-19 (dated by TCRdb to the early 2020s). Notes on the research overall: Collaborator samples came from the United States, Italy and Spain and covered acute and convalescent phases of COVID-19. The prospective study material was composed of cDNA or gDNA derived from T cells, B-cell-depleted T cells, or PBMCs. The dataset comprised deeply sampled blood TCRbeta repertoires from subjects exposed to, actively infected with, or recovered from COVID-19. Nearly every sample came with metadata listing a de-identified subject ID, COVID-19 status, age in years and sex. Samples were obtained from the ongoing ImmuneRACE study (first 160 participants) and from 1,254 subjects provided by 6 global collaborators. The repertoires were made available in a free public database intended to serve as a resource for research on the immune response to SARS-CoV-2. Where available, HLA class I and class II types were obtained from metadata supplied by the sample provider rather than from assay-based typing.

TCRbeta CDR3 regions were amplified from genomic DNA by means of the immunoSEQ Assay, a bias-controlled multiplex PCR. In the paper's pipeline: Within the assay, amplification of reference gene primers was used to estimate how many nucleated cells each sample contained. To quantify the absolute abundance of each unique TCRbeta CDR3 rearrangement, sequence reads were collapsed and filtered. For each sample, productive Simpson clonality was calculated as the square root of Simpson's diversity index across productive rearrangements. The clones in this table, taken by TCRdb from immuneACCESS, are in-frame only. Not every clone is retained; where verified, under half of the shortfall comes from an unresolved V gene, and the cause of the rest is unknown. V and J calls plus clone size are reproduced from that table; the DNA served to infer D and trimming. Recorded for this sample are 250,000 to 350,000 clones; 80% to 90% of them occurred a single time. The ten largest account for roughly 4.3% of the sample.

Overall study results and their limits: Clinical and demographic metadata were provided uncurated, with the amount varying by source and participant.

In the case of this clone: It has no known antigen specificity. No qualities accompany the bases; no much larger clone lies one base away.

Trimming at the junction amounts to 0 bases on V and 5 bases on J, and the germline ends lie 10 bases apart. CDR1 and CDR2 (LGHDT, YNNKEL) derive from the germline V gene (reference sequence). The CDR3 contains 14 residues, cysteine and phenylalanine counted. Only CDR3 DNA is held: 42 bases, read in frame from base 1. Enrolling through a virtual design, the prospective study's participants ranged in age from roughly 18 to 95 years and lived across 24 United States geographic areas. Cohort assignment in the prospective study relied on participant-reported clinical history from a screening survey and a study questionnaire. ImmuneRACE Cohort 3 recovered participants were defined by two consecutive negative NP/OP PCR tests, healthcare professional clearance, or symptom resolution. Mobile phlebotomists in the prospective study collected whole blood, serum and a nasopharyngeal or oropharyngeal swab from every participant. Additional blood draws and questionnaires over an approximately two-month period could optionally be provided by prospective study participants. Blood samples from the prospective study were shipped frozen or at room temperature prior to DNA extraction.

Sequencing was carried out using PBMCs or T cells enriched from blood (not recorded which). Recombination linked TRBV3-1 (or the pseudogene TRBV3-2) to TRBJ1-1; the best D guess is TRBD1, with 5 bases matching. This clonotype originated in a woman in her 30s who had recovered from COVID-19. The base sequence is TGTGCCAGCAGCCAAGATTCGGAGGGGACTGAAGCTTTCTTT. The resulting protein is CASSQDSEGTEAFF.